This T cell receptor beta chain derives from a study of CD8 T cells in ankylosing spondylitis. CDR3 length: 14 amino acids. V was cut by 6 bases and J by 2 bases, with 13 bases left in between. Per germline, CDR1 MNHNY and CDR2 SVGAGI (reference sequence). This clonotype is judged medium-sized. MiXCR, run by TCRdb on the 5' RACE reads, gives a single entry per CDR3 protein. The sample contains 150,000 or so distinct CDR3 sequences, roughly a third of which appear only once. J is TRBJ1-1 and V is TRBV6-6; D is uncertain. The clonotype was recovered from a male donor with ankylosing spondylitis. The sequencing input was synovial fluid, either unsorted or a sorted T cell fraction (not recorded which). CDR3 coding DNA: TGTGCCAGCAGCCCCCGTGGGCCTAACACTGAAGCTTTCTTT. It translates to CASSPRGPNTEAFF.